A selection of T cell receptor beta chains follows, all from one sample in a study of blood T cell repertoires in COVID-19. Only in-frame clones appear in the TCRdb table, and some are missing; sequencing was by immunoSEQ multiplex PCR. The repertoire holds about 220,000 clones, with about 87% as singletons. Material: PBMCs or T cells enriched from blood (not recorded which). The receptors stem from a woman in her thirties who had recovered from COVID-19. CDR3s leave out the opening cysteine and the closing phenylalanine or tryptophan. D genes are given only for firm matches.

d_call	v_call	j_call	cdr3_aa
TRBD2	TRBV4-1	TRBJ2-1	ASSQGWRGGSYNEQF
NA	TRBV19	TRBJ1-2	ASSIRQNYGYT
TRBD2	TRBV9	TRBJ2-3	ASSALPAGNADTQY
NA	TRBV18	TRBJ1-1	ASSPGDSGTEAF
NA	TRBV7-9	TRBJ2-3	ASSLLTSTDTQY
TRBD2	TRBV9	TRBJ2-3	ASSVSLSKRGAPTDTQY
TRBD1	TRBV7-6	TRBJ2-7	ASSLRPSVQGAIDYEQY
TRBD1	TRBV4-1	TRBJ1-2	ASSQDVIRQGDGYT
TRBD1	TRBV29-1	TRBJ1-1	SVEQGGTEAF
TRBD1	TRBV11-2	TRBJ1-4	ASSPGQGEKLF
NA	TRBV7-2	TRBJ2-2	ASSYGSSPGELF
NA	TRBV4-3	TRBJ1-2	ASSQDRSVANYGYT
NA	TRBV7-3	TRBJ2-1	ASSLSISGYNEQF
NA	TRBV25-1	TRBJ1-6	ASSSNYNGNSPLH
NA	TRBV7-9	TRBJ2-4	ASSSTGIAKNIQY
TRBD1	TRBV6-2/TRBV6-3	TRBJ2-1	ASSYRTGPQF
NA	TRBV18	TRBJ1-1	ASSPDSHTEAF
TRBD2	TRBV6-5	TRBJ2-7	ASTPPSGGKYEQY
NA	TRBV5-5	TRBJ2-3	ASSLVPRSTDTQY
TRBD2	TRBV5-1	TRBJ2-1	ASSQIAGGPYNEQF
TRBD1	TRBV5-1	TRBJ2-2	ASNPGRGLDTGELF
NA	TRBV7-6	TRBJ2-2	ASSLGAYTGELF
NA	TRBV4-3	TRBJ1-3	ASSQDRVSSGNTIY
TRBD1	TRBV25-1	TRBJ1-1	ASRTRDSQKGAF
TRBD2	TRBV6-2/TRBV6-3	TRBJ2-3	ASSYSTSGPSTDTQY
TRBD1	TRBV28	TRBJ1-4	ASTATGDGEKLF
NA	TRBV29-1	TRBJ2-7	SVEAANEQY
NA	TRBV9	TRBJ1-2	ASFSVGPYGYT
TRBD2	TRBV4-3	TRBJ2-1	ASSQEGTSGGANEQF
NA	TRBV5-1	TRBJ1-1	ASSLGQENTEAF
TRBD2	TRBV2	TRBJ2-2	ASNLAGMTGELF
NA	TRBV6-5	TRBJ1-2	ASSPPRRDIYGYT
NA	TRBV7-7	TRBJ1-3	ASSQGSGNTIY
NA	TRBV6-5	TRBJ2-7	ASSSNQRAYEQY
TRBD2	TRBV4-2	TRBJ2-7	ASRTSGGPYEQY
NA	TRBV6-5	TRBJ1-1	ASSYSQGGLNTEAF
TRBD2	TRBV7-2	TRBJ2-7	ASRFRGGVDYEQY
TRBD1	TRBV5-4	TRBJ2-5	ASSTATGGAETQY
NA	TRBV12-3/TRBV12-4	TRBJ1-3	ASSLNSWATIY
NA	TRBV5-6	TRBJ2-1	ASSLGSRGGNEQF
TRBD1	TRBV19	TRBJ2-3	ASSRQGVDTDTQY
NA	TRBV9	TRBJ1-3	ASSVRGGGNTIY
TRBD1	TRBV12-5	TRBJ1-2	ASGSRGYGYT
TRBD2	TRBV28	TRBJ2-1	AAAPKWWGLAGEGKF
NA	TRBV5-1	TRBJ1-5	ASSLGVGSQPQH
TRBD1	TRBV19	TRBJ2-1	ASSIPLRTGYNEQF
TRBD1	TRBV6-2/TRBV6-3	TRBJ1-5	ASSRDRHQPQH
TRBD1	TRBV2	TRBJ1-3	ASGDRVTGNTIY
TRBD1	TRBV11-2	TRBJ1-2	ASSLEGGGYT
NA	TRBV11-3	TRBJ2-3	ASSRGVGGRTDTQY